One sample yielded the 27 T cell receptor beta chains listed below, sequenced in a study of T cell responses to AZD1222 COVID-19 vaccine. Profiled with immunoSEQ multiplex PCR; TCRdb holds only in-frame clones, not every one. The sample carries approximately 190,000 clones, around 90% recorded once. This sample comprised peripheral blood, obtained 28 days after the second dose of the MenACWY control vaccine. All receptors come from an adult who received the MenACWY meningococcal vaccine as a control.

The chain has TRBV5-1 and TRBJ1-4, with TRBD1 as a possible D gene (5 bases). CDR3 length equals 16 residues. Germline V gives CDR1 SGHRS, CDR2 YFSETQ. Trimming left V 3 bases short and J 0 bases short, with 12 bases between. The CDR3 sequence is CASSSAGNPTNEKLFF. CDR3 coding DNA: TGCGCCAGCAGCTCTGCAGGGAATCCAACTAATGAAAAACTGTTTTTT.

The CDR3 loop reads CATQGSLNEQFF. The CDR3 DNA reads as TGTGCCACCCAAGGCAGCTTAAATGAGCAGTTCTTC. The rearrangement joins TRBV24-1 to TRBJ2-1; D is ambiguous. CDR3 size: 12 residues. The V end was cut by 9 bases, the J end by 7 bases, with 12 bases between. Germline assignment: CDR1 KGHDR and CDR2 SFDVKD.

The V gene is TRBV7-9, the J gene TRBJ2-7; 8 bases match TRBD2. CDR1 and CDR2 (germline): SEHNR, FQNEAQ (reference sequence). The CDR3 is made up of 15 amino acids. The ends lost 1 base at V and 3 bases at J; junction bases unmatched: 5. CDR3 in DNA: TGTGCCAGCAGCTTAGTGGGACTAGGCCTCTACGAGCAGTACTTC. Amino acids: CASSLVGLGLYEQYF.

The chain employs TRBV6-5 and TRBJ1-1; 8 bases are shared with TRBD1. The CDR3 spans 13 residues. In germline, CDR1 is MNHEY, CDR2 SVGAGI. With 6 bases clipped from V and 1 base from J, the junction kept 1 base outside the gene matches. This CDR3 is CASRTGANTEAFF. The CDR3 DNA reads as TGTGCCAGCAGGACAGGGGCGAACACTGAAGCTTTCTTT.

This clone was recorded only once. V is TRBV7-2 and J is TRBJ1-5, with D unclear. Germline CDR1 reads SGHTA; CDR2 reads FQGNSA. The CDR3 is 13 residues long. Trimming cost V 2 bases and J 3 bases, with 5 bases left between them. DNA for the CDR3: TGTGCCAGCAGCTTACAGGCCAATCAGCCCCAGCATTTT. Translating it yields CASSLQANQPQHF.

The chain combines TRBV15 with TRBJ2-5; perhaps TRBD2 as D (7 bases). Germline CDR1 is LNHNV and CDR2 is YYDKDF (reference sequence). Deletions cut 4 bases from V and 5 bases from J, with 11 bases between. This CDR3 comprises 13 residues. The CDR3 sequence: CATSTGGLETQYF. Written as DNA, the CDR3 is TGTGCCACCAGCACGGGGGGCTTGGAGACCCAGTACTTC.

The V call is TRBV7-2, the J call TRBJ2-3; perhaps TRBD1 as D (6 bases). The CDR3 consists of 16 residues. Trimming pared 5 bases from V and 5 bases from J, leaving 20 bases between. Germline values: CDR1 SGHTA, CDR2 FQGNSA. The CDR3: CASSPKTGRYGDTQYF. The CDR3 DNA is TGTGCCAGCAGCCCGAAGACAGGAAGGTACGGAGATACGCAGTATTTT.

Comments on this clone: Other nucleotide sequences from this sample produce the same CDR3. Here the CDR3 reads CASSLDRVNTEAFF. The CDR3 nucleotides are TGTGCCAGCAGCCTGGACAGGGTGAACACTGAAGCTTTCTTT. The J gene is TRBJ1-1, the V gene TRBV6-5; 8 bases line up with TRBD1. Losses at the gene ends were 6 bases for V and 0 bases for J; bases not matched to a gene: 3. Germline lookup yields CDR1 MNHEY and CDR2 SVGAGI. The CDR3 consists of 14 residues.

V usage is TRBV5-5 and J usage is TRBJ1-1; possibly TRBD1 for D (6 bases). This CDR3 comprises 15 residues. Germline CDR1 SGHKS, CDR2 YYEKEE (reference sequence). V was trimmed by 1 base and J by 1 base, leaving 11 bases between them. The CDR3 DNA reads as TGTGCCAGCAGCTTGTTTGGGGGCGAGAACACTGAAGCTTTCTTT. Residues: CASSLFGGENTEAFF.

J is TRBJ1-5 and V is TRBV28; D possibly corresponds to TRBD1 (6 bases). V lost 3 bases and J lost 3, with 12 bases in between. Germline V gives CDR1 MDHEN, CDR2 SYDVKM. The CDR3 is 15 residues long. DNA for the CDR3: TGTGCCAGCAGTTTTCGGAGGGGGTACAATCAGCCCCAGCATTTT. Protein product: CASSFRRGYNQPQHF.

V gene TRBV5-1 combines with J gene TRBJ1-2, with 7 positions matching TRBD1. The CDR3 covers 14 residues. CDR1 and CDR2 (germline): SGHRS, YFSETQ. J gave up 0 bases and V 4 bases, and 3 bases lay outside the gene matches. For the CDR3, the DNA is TGCGCCAGCAGCGGAGGACAGGCTAACTATGGCTACACCTTC. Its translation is CASSGGQANYGYTF.

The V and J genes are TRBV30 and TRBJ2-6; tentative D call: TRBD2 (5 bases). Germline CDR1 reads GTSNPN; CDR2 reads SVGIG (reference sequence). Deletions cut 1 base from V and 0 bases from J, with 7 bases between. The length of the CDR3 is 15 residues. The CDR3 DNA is TGTGCCTGGAGTGAGGCGGGCTCTGGGGCCAACGTCCTGACTTTC. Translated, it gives CAWSEAGSGANVLTF.

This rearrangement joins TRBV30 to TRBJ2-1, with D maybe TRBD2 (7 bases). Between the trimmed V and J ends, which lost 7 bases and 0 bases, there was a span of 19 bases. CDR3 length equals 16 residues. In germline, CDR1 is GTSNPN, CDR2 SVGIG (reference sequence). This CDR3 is CASIRGGVSSYNEQFF. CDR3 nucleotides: TGTGCCTCCATAAGGGGGGGGGTCAGCTCCTACAATGAGCAGTTCTTC.

The CDR3 bases are TGTGCCAGTAGTACCCTACAGGATTGGAATGAGCAGTTCTTC. Its translation: CASSTLQDWNEQFF. The chain employs TRBV19 and TRBJ2-1; D is possibly TRBD1 (5 bases). Germline V gene data show CDR1 as LNHDA and CDR2 as SQIVND (reference sequence). CDR3 length: 14 residues. Trimming stripped 4 bases from V and 7 bases from J, with 14 bases between. Filled out from reference TRBV19 and TRBJ2-1, the complete variable domain reads DGGITQSPKYLFRKEGQNVTLSCEQNLNHDAMYWYRQDPGQGLRLIYYSQIVNDFQKGDIAEGYSVSREKKESFPLTVTSAQKNPTAFYLCASSTLQDWNEQFFGPGTRLTVL.

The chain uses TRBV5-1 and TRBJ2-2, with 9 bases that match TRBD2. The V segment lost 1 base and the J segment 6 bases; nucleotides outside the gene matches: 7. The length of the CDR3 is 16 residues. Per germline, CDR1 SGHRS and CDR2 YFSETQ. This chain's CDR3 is CASSLISGSSPGELFF. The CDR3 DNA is TGCGCCAGCAGCTTGATTAGCGGGAGTTCTCCCGGGGAGCTGTTTTTT.

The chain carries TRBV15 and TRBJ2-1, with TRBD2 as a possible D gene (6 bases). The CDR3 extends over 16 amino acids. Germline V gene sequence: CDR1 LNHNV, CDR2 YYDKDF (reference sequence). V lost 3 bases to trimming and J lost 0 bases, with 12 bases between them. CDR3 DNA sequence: TGTGCCACCAGCAGCTTGACGACTAGCTCCTACAATGAGCAGTTCTTC. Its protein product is CATSSLTTSSYNEQFF.

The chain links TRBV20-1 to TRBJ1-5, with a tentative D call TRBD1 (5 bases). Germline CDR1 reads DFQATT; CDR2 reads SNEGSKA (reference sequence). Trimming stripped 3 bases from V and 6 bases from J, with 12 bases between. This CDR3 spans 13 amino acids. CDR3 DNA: TGCAGTGCTAGTTGGGGGAGTAGTCAGCCCCAGCATTTT. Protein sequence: CSASWGSSQPQHF.

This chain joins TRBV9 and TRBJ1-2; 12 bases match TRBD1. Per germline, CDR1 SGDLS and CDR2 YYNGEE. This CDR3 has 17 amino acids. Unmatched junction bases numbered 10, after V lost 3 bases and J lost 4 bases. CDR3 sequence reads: CASSGQGQGAFSYGYTF. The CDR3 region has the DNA TGTGCCAGCAGCGGCCAGGGACAGGGGGCGTTTAGCTATGGCTACACCTTC.

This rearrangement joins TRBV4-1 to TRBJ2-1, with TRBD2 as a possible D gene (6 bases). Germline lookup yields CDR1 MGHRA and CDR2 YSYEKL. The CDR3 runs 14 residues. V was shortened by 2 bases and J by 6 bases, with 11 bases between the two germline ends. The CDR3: CASSQLLALNEQFF. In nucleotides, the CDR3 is TGCGCCAGCAGCCAACTACTAGCCCTCAATGAGCAGTTCTTC.

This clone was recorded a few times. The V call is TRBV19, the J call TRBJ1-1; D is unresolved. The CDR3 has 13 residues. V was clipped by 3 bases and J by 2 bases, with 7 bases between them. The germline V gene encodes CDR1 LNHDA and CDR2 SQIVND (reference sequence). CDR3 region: CASSIQTNTEAFF. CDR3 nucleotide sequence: TGTGCCAGTAGTATTCAAACTAACACTGAAGCTTTCTTT. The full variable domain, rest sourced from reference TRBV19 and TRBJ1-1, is DGGITQSPKYLFRKEGQNVTLSCEQNLNHDAMYWYRQDPGQGLRLIYYSQIVNDFQKGDIAEGYSVSREKKESFPLTVTSAQKNPTAFYLCASSIQTNTEAFFGQGTRLTVV.

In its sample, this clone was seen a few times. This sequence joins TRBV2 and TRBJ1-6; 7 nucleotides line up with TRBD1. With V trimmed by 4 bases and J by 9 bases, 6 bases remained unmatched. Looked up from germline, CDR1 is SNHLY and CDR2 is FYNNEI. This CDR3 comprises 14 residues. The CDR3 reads CASSGPGGSSPLHF. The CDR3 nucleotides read TGTGCCAGCAGTGGACCAGGGGGGAGTTCACCCCTCCACTTT.

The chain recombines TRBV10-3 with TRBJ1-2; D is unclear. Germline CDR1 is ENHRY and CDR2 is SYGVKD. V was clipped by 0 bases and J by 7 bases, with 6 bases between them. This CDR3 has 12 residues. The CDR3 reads CAISESKAGYTF. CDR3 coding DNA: TGTGCCATCAGTGAGTCGAAGGCTGGCTACACCTTC.

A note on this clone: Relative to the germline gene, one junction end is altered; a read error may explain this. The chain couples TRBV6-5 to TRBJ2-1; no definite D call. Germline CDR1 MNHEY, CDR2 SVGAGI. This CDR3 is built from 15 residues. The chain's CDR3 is CASSDSPSSYNEQFF. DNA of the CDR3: TGTGCCAGCAGTGACTCCCCCTCCAGCTACAATGAGCAGTTCTTC.

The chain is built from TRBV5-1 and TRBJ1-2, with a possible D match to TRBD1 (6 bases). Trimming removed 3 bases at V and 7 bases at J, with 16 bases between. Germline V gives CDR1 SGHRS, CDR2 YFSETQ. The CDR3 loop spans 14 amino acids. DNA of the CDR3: TGCGCCAGCAGCTCCTATGGGGGGGGCTCTGGCTACACCTTC. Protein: CASSSYGGGSGYTF.

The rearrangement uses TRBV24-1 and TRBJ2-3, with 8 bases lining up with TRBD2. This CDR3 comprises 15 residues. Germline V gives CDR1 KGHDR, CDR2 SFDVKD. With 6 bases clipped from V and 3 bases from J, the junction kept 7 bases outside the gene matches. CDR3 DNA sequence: TGTGCCACCAGTAGCGGGAGTGGAGATACAGATACGCAGTATTTT. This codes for CATSSGSGDTDTQYF.

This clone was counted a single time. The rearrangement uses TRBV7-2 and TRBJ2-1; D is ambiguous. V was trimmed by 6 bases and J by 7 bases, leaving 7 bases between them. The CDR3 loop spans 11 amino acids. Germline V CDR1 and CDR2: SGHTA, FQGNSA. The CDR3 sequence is CASSPANEQFF. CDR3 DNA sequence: TGTGCCAGCAGTCCGGCTAATGAGCAGTTCTTC. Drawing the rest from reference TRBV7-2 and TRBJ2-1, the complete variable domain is GAGVSQSPSNKVTEKGKDVELRCDPISGHTALYWYRQSLGQGLEFLIYFQGNSAPDKSGLPSDRFSAERTGGSVSTLTIQRTQQEDSAVYLCASSPANEQFFGPGTRLTVL.

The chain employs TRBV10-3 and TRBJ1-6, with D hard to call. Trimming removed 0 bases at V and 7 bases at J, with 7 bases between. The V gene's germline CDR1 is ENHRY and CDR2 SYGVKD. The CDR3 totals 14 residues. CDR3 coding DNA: TGTGCCATCAGTGAGTCAGGAGTAAATTCACCCCTCCACTTT. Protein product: CAISESGVNSPLHF.